These T cell receptor beta chains were read from a single sample in a study of molecular identifiers for immune sequencing clone quantification. TCRdb passed the PCR reads through MiXCR, listing each CDR3 protein once. The repertoire includes some 100,000 distinct CDR3 sequences, roughly a third of them detected once, and around 3.9% sits in the top ten. Sequenced: naive CD8+ T cells from blood, with Jurkat cell RNA spiked in. These receptors were collected from a human donor in good health. Some libraries in this study had Jurkat cell RNA spiked in. CDR3s include the opening cysteine and the closing phenylalanine or tryptophan.

j_call v_call cdr3_length cdr3_aa
TRBJ2-4 TRBV4-3 13 CASGQFAKNIQYF
TRBJ2-3 TRBV7-6 13 CASSLETGDTQYF
TRBJ1-5 TRBV27 13 CASSLGNNQPQHF
TRBJ2-3 TRBV7-2 13 CASSSALGYTQYF
TRBJ2-1 TRBV24-1 16 CATSDFALAGGNEQFF
TRBJ2-5 TRBV25-1 14 CASSELDSKETQYF
TRBJ2-3 TRBV24-1 16 CATSVGQGPATDTQYF
TRBJ2-7 TRBV13 14 CASSPGLAYHEQYF
TRBJ1-2 TRBV12-3/TRBV12-4 12 CASTDTHYGYTF
TRBJ2-2 TRBV28 15 CAGRSGTENTGELFF
TRBJ2-3 TRBV7-9 15 CASSLTLADTDTQYF
TRBJ2-5 TRBV27 17 CASSPTRTSGYQETQYF
TRBJ2-7 TRBV27 14 CASSLSGTTYEQYF
TRBJ2-7 TRBV20-1 12 CSAGQGAHEQYF
TRBJ2-3 TRBV18 15 CASSPGDRITDTLYF
TRBJ1-2 TRBV2 11 CASSLSYGYTF
TRBJ1-2 TRBV7-9 14 CASSFHRDNYGYTF
TRBJ1-2 TRBV12-3/TRBV12-4 18 CASSFPYRSYGANYGYTF
TRBJ2-5 TRBV9 14 CASSVGDGLETQYF
TRBJ2-1 TRBV12-3/TRBV12-4 14 CASSFFPSGNEQFF
TRBJ2-3 TRBV9 16 CASSASGSQSTDTQYF
TRBJ2-5 TRBV7-7 18 CASSLIPRDRVPQETQYF
TRBJ2-4 TRBV5-6 15 CASSLAGLAKNIQYF
TRBJ2-3 TRBV6-1 16 CASYKVLAGITDTQYF
TRBJ1-3 TRBV9 16 CASSGGDRGFGNTIYF
TRBJ2-7 TRBV25-1 14 CASTGVDRPYEQYF
TRBJ2-3 TRBV4-2 16 CASSNLQREMTDTQYF
TRBJ1-2 TRBV6-1 15 CASRAPTGTNYGYTF
TRBJ1-4 TRBV3-1 15 CASSRSGTGVPKLFF
TRBJ1-1 TRBV19 15 CASSITGFTNTEAFF
TRBJ2-3 TRBV2 14 CASSDSVPGLTQYF
TRBJ1-1 TRBV24-1 13 CATQIGQNTEAFF
TRBJ1-5 TRBV15 15 CATSRDRGLCQPQHF
TRBJ2-2 TRBV27 16 CASSLSPGAVTGELFF
TRBJ2-5 TRBV7-8 12 CASSSSGETQYF
TRBJ2-3 TRBV7-8 15 CASNRGLAQTDTQYF
TRBJ2-7 TRBV4-3 15 CASSQEGSPLYEQYF
TRBJ2-7 TRBV28 16 CTSSLKVGDREYEQYF
TRBJ2-2 TRBV24-1 17 CATSDLATGENTGELFF
TRBJ2-7 TRBV2 15 CASRSTSGSSYEQYF